This TCR beta chain comes out of a study of identical twins. CDR1 and CDR2 from the germline V gene are SGHAT and FQNNGV. The CDR3 consists of 15 residues. Trimming at V came to 0 bases and at J to 5 bases, leaving 6 bases not matched to a gene. MiXCR, run by TCRdb on the 5' RACE reads, gives a single entry per CDR3 protein. The sample lists about 810,000 distinct CDR3 sequences; more than 9% were seen once. Note on this clonotype: The antigen remains undetermined.

General study results and limits: Modelling underestimated the level of out-of-frame TCR alpha sharing observed in monozygotic twins. Some out-of-frame alpha sequences were shared by twins, and these showed excess low generation probability.

The same sample was also studied in work on yellow fever vaccine responses in identical twins.

This TCR was recovered from a woman younger than 35 in good health. The chain uses TRBV11-2 and TRBJ2-5, with TRBD1 matching 7 bases. The sample comprised PBMCs. Here the CDR3 reads CASSLDRGLGETQYF. The CDR3 DNA follows: TGTGCCAGCAGCTTAGATAGGGGGCTGGGGGAGACCCAGTACTTC.